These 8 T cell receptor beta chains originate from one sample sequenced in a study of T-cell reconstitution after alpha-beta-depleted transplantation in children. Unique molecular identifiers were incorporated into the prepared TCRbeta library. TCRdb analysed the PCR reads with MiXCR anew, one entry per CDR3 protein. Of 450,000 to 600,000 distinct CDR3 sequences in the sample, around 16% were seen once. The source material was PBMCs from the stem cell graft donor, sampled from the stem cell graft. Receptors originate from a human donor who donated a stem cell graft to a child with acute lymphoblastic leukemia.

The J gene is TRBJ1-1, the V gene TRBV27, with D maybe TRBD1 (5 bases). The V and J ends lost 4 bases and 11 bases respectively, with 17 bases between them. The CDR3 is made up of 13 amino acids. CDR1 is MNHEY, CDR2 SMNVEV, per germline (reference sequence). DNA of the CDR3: TGTGCCAGCAGTTCCCTGGGGGACTCGCGGGCTTTCTTT. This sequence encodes CASSSLGDSRAFF.

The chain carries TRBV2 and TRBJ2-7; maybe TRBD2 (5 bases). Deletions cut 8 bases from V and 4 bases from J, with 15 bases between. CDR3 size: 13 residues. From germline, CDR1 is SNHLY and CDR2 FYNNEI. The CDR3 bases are TGTGCCAGCGGCGGACTGGGGAAATACGAGCAGTACTTC. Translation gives CASGGLGKYEQYF.

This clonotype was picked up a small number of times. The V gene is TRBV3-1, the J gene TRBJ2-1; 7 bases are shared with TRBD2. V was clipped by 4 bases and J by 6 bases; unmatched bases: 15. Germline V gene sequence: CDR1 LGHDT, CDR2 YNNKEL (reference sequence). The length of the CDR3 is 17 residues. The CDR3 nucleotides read TGTGCCAGCAGCCCCTCCCCAGGGCCAGCGGGAACCAATGAGCAGTTCTTC. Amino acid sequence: CASSPSPGPAGTNEQFF.

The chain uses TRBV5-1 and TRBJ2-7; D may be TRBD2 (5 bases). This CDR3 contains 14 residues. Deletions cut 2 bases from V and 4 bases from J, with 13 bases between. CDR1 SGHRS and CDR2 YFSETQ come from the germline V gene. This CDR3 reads CASSFLPGGYEQYF. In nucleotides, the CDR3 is TGCGCCAGCAGCTTTCTCCCAGGAGGTTACGAGCAGTACTTC.

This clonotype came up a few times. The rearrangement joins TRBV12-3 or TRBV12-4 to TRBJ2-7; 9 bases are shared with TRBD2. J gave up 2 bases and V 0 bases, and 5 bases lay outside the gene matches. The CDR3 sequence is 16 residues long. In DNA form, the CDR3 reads TGTGCCAGCAGTTTAGCGGCTAGCGGGAAGCCCTACGAGCAGTACTTC. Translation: CASSLAASGKPYEQYF.

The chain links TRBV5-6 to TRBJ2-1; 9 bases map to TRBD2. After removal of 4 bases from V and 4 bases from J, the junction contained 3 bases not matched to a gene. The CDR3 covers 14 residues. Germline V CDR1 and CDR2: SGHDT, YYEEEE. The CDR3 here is CASSRTSVYNEQFF. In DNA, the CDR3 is TGTGCCAGCAGCAGGACTAGCGTTTACAATGAGCAGTTCTTC.

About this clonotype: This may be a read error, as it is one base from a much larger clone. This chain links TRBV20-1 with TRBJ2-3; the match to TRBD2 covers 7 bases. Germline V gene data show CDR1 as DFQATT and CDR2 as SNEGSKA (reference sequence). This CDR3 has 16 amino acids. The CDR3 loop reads CCARPHQSGITDTQYF. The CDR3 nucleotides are TGCTGTGCTCGCCCACACCAGAGCGGGATCACAGATACGCAGTATTTT.

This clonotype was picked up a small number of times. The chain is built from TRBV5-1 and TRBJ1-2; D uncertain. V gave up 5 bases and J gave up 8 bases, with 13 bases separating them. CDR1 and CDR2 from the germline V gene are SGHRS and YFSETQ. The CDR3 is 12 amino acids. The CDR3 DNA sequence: TGCGCCAGCAGACGACCGTTCGAAGGCTACACCTTC. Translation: CASRRPFEGYTF.